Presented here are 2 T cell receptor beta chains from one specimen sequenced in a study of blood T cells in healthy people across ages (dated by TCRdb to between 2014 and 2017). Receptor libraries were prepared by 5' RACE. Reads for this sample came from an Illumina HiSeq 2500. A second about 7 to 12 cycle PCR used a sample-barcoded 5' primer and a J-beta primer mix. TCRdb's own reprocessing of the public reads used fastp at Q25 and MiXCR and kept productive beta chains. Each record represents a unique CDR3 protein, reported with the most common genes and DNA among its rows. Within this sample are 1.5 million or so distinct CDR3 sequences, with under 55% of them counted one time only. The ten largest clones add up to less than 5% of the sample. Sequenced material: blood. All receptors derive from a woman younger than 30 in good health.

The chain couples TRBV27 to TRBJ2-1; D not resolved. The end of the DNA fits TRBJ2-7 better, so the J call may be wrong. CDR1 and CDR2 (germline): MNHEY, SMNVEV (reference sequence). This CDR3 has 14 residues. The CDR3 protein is CASSLFGLYNEQYF. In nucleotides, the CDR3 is TGTGCCAGCAGTTTATTCGGGCTGTACAATGAGCAGTACTTC.

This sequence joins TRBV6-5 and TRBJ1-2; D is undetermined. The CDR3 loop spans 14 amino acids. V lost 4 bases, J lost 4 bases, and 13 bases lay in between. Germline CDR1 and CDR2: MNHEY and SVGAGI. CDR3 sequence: CASSSSGITYGYTF. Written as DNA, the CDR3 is TGTGCCAGCAGTTCGTCCGGGATTACCTATGGCTACACCTTC.